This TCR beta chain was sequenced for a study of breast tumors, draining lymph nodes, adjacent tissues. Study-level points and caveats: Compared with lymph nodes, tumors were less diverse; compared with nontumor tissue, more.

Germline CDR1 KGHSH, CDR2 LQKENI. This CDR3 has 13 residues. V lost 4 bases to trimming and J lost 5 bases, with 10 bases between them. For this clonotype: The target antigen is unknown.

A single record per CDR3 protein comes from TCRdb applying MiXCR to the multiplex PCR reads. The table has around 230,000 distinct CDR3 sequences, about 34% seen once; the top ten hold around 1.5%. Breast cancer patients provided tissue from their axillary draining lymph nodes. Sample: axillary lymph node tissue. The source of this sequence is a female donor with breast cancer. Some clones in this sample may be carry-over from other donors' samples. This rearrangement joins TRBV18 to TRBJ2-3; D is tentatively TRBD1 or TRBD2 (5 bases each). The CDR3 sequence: CASSRDGQDTQYF. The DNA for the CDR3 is TGTGCCAGCTCACGGGACGGACAAGATACGCAGTATTTT. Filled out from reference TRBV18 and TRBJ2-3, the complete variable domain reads NAGVMQNPRHLVRRRGQEARLRCSPMKGHSHVYWYRQLPEEGLKFMVYLQKENIIDESGMPKERFSAEFPKEGPSILRIQQVVRGDSAAYFCASSRDGQDTQYFGPGTRLTVL.